This T cell receptor beta chain originates from a study of T-cell memory formation after mild COVID-19. Study-wide results and limits: Contracting CD8+ clones were enriched in EMRA, CD4+ mainly in CM and EM.

The CDR3 is made up of 14 amino acids. From germline, CDR1 is MNHEY and CDR2 SVGAGI. Trimming cost V 5 bases and J 5 bases, with 15 bases left between them. Points on this clonotype: Its antigen is not identified.

With constant-segment primers, 5'RACE yielded cDNA libraries of TCR alpha and TCR beta that carried sample barcodes and UMIs. From the 5' RACE reads, TCRdb called clonotypes with MiXCR, one entry per CDR3 protein. The sample shows hundreds of thousands of distinct CDR3 sequences, around 13% of them seen only once. This clonotype was obtained from a man aged 18-30 years who had mild COVID-19 (a few samples of this study predate the infection). Cell type and time point are not known. This chain connects TRBV6-5 to TRBJ1-2; the D is unclear. Sequencing was performed on PBMCs or a T cell subset sorted from them (not recorded which). CDR3 amino acids: CASSPTRASYGYTF. The CDR3 coding sequence is TGTGCCAGCAGTCCAACTCGAGCCTCATATGGCTACACCTTC.